Sequencing of this T cell receptor beta chain was carried out in a study of blood T cell repertoires in COVID-19. Study-wide background: Donors in the United States, Italy and Spain gave samples during acute or convalescent COVID-19. T cells, B-cell-depleted T cells, or PBMCs provided the cDNA or gDNA that served as material.

Authors' analysis steps: Estimated nucleated cell counts came from reference gene primer amplification. The repertoire was sequenced with immunoSEQ multiplex PCR; TCRdb's copy has only in-frame clones and lacks some. V and J calls and clone size are copied from that table; D and trimming were computed from the DNA. This sample has about 58,000 clones, with around 76% found just once. The clonotype originates from a human donor in a cohort sampled during active COVID-19. The source material was peripheral blood.

The DNA of the CDR3 is TGTGCCAGCAAGGGGCTAGCGGGGATACGCTACGAGCAGTACTTC. Encoded protein: CASKGLAGIRYEQYF. The V and J genes are TRBV28 and TRBJ2-7; 9 bases align to TRBD2. Germline V gene sequence: CDR1 MDHEN, CDR2 SYDVKM. This CDR3 contains 15 residues. V shed 7 bases, J shed 3 bases, and the junction held 10 bases outside the gene matches.